Below, 14 T cell receptor beta chains from the same sample are listed, as sequenced in a study of blood T cell repertoires in COVID-19. Produced via immunoSEQ multiplex PCR; TCRdb's table is partial and in-frame only. The sample lists hundreds of thousands of clones; approximately 80% were seen once. Sequences were obtained from PBMCs or T cells enriched from blood (not recorded which). These receptors were obtained from a man aged 25 to 40 with acute COVID-19.

The CDR3 sequence: CASAAGGKDTQYF. The CDR3 bases are TGTGCCAGCGCAGCGGGGGGGAAAGATACGCAGTATTTT. The gene calls are TRBV2 and TRBJ2-3; 10 bases fit TRBD2. The CDR3 is made up of 13 amino acids. Germline V lookup: CDR1 SNHLY, CDR2 FYNNEI. J gave up 5 bases and V 8 bases, and 4 bases lay outside the gene matches.

The chain employs TRBV5-1 and TRBJ1-4; 7 nucleotides agree with TRBD1. CDR3 length equals 16 residues. The germline CDR1 and CDR2 sequences are SGHRS and YFSETQ. The V segment lost 4 bases and the J segment 0 bases; nucleotides outside the gene matches: 6. For the CDR3, the DNA is TGCGCCAGCAGCCCCGGGACAGCCGCAACTAATGAAAAACTGTTTTTT. Encoded protein: CASSPGTAATNEKLFF.

The gene calls are TRBV28 and TRBJ1-2; the D gene is possibly TRBD1 (6 bases). The CDR3 is 13 amino acids. Germline values: CDR1 MDHEN, CDR2 SYDVKM. The ends were cut back, 11 bases at V and 4 bases at J, with 17 bases in the middle. The CDR3 nucleotides are TGTGCCGGCGGGGGGGGGACACTCTATGGCTACACCTTC. Its protein product is CAGGGGTLYGYTF.

This clone has a single count. The DNA for the CDR3 is TGTGCCAGCAGCGTAGACCTAGGGGGGGGTTCCTACGAGCAGTACTTC. This encodes CASSVDLGGGSYEQYF. The chain recombines TRBV9 with TRBJ2-7; D is possibly TRBD2 (7 bases). This CDR3 is 16 amino acids long. Trimming removed 0 bases from V and 1 base from J, with 14 bases in between. CDR1 SGDLS and CDR2 YYNGEE come from the germline V gene. Looking up the rest from reference TRBV9 and TRBJ2-7 gives the full variable domain: DSGVTQTPKHLITATGQRVTLRCSPRSGDLSVYWYQQSLDQGLQFLIQYYNGEERAKGNILERFSAQQFPDLHSELNLSSLELGDSALYFCASSVDLGGGSYEQYFGPGTRLTVT.

The gene calls are TRBV5-1 and TRBJ2-3; D might be TRBD2 (5 bases). The V gene's germline CDR1 is SGHRS and CDR2 YFSETQ. V lost 0 bases and J lost 2, with 19 bases in between. The CDR3 totals 18 residues. As DNA, the CDR3 is TGCGCCAGCAGCTTGGGAACGGGGTCCTCCTATAACACAGATACGCAGTATTTT. This encodes CASSLGTGSSYNTDTQYF.

The V gene is TRBV15, the J gene TRBJ1-5; TRBD1 aligns across 7 bases. The trim removed 2 bases at V and 6 bases at J, leaving 13 bases unmatched. This CDR3 comprises 17 residues. Germline-derived CDR1 and CDR2 are LNHNV and YYDKDF (reference sequence). In nucleotides, the CDR3 is TGTGCCACCAGCAGACAAATCTCAGACAGGGTCCGTCAGCCCCAGCATTTT. Protein product: CATSRQISDRVRQPQHF.

V usage is TRBV2 and J usage is TRBJ2-7; 7 bases align to TRBD1. This CDR3 region has 15 residues. Trimming took 5 bases from V and 6 from J; bases not matched to a gene: 13. Germline V gene sequence: CDR1 SNHLY, CDR2 FYNNEI. The CDR3 sequence is CASSIPRDRIGEQYF. The DNA of the CDR3 is TGTGCCAGCAGTATCCCCCGGGACAGAATCGGCGAGCAGTACTTC.

The V and J genes are TRBV4-1 and TRBJ1-1; D remains ambiguous. The CDR3 is made up of 13 amino acids. With 4 bases removed from V and 7 bases from J, the gap between germline ends came to 13 bases. Germline CDR1 and CDR2: MGHRA and YSYEKL. The CDR3 loop is CASSRDGRFEAFF. CDR3 in DNA: TGCGCCAGCAGCCGAGACGGTCGGTTTGAAGCTTTCTTT.

The DNA for the CDR3 is TGCGCCAGCAGCGTGGGGGGGGTGGGAAATTCACCCCTCCACTTT. This encodes CASSVGGVGNSPLHF. V is TRBV5-1 and J is TRBJ1-6, with a possible D match to TRBD1 (5 bases). Germline-derived CDR1 and CDR2 are SGHRS and YFSETQ. V lost 4 bases to trimming and J lost 7 bases, with 15 bases between them. CDR3 length: 15 residues. The full variable domain, completed using reference TRBV5-1 and TRBJ1-6, is KAGVTQTPRYLIKTRGQQVTLSCSPISGHRSVSWYQQTPGQGLQFLFEYFSETQRNKGNFPGRFSGRQFSNSRSEMNVSTLELGDSALYLCASSVGGVGNSPLHFGNGTRLTVT.

The V and J genes are TRBV5-1 and TRBJ1-1, with 9 bases aligning to TRBD1. This CDR3 is 14 amino acids long. Per germline, CDR1 SGHRS and CDR2 YFSETQ. V was clipped by 4 bases and J by 3 bases; unmatched bases: 4. The CDR3 nucleotides read TGCGCCAGCAGCATGGGACAGGGCTACACTGAAGCTTTCTTT. Translation: CASSMGQGYTEAFF. Variable domain in full (rest from reference TRBV5-1 and TRBJ1-1): KAGVTQTPRYLIKTRGQQVTLSCSPISGHRSVSWYQQTPGQGLQFLFEYFSETQRNKGNFPGRFSGRQFSNSRSEMNVSTLELGDSALYLCASSMGQGYTEAFFGQGTRLTVV.

There are a few counts of this clone. The chain is built from TRBV2 and TRBJ2-2, with 9 bases aligning to TRBD2. CDR3 size: 15 residues. With V trimmed by 9 bases and J by 1 base, 6 bases remained unmatched. The germline gives CDR1 SNHLY, CDR2 FYNNEI. CDR3 DNA: TGTGCCAGTTTAGCGGGGGTGGTGAACACCGGGGAGCTGTTTTTT. As protein: CASLAGVVNTGELFF.

The gene calls are TRBV3-1 (or the pseudogene TRBV3-2) and TRBJ1-2, with 8 positions matching TRBD1. CDR3 size: 16 residues. Germline CDR1 LGHDT, CDR2 YNNKEL (reference sequence). V trimming: 1 base; J trimming: 0 bases; junction bases outside the gene matches: 4. The CDR3 spells CASSQVGQGANYGYTF. In DNA form, the CDR3 reads TGTGCCAGCAGCCAAGTTGGACAGGGAGCTAACTATGGCTACACCTTC.

V gene TRBV3-1 (or the pseudogene TRBV3-2) combines with J gene TRBJ2-1, with 9 bases identical to TRBD2. This CDR3 is 15 amino acids long. The V and J ends lost 3 bases and 11 bases, in that order; junction bases with no gene match: 11. Germline CDR1 reads LGHDT; CDR2 reads YNNKEL (reference sequence). CDR3 nucleotides: TGTGCCAGCAGCCATACAGGGGCTAGCGGGGTTCAGCAGTTCTTC. It codes for CASSHTGASGVQQFF.

In DNA form, the CDR3 reads TGTGCCACCAGCAAACCGGGACAGGACACCTACGAGCAGTACTTC. It translates to CATSKPGQDTYEQYF. This chain links TRBV15 with TRBJ2-7, with 8 bases fitting TRBD1. The germline gives CDR1 LNHNV, CDR2 YYDKDF (reference sequence). Losses at the gene ends were 4 bases for V and 2 bases for J; bases not matched to a gene: 7. The length of the CDR3 is 15 residues.